Presented here are 8 T cell receptor beta chains from one specimen sequenced in a study of neurological immune-mediated disorders. The time point was: longitudinal time-point 3. MiXCR, applied by TCRdb to the 5' RACE reads, yields one record per CDR3 protein. Here the sample spans about 48,000 distinct CDR3 sequences, roughly 13% being singletons. The sample consisted of PBMCs. These receptors were collected from a male donor with HTLV-1-associated myelopathy (HAM/TSP).

This clonotype was detected many times. As DNA, the CDR3 is TGTGCCAGCAGTTTTCTTTCGGGGGTTGCAACTAATGAAAAACTGTTTTTT. Translating it yields CASSFLSGVATNEKLFF. The chain combines TRBV6-5 with TRBJ1-4, with D maybe TRBD1 (5 bases). The germline V gene has CDR1 MNHEY and CDR2 SVGAGI. Trimming removed 4 bases from V and 0 bases from J, with 15 bases in between. This CDR3 is built from 17 residues.

This clonotype was seen many times. V and J are TRBV5-1 and TRBJ1-1, with D unclear. Germline V CDR1 and CDR2: SGHRS, YFSETQ. This CDR3 has 16 amino acids. V was clipped by 1 base and J by 0 bases, with 13 bases between them. In DNA, the CDR3 is TGCGCCAGCAGCTTGCGGTTTGGGGAGCTGAACACTGAAGCTTTCTTT. Its protein product is CASSLRFGELNTEAFF.

In its sample, this clonotype was seen many times. CDR3 residues: CSATGRPRGTDTQYF. The DNA of the CDR3 is TGCAGTGCTACGGGACGCCCGCGTGGCACAGATACGCAGTATTTT. The chain is built from TRBV20-1 and TRBJ2-3; D tentatively fits TRBD1 or TRBD2 (5 bases each). The germline V gene has CDR1 DFQATT and CDR2 SNEGSKA (reference sequence). V was pared by 4 bases and J by 1 base, with 15 bases between. The CDR3 consists of 15 residues.

This clonotype was seen many times. The chain is built from TRBV15 and TRBJ2-3, with 11 bases identical to TRBD2. Germline loops: CDR1 LNHNV, CDR2 YYDKDF (reference sequence). V lost 2 bases to trimming and J lost 0 bases; unmatched junction nucleotides: 4. This CDR3 spans 17 amino acids. DNA for the CDR3: TGTGCCACCAGCAGACCTCTAGCGGGGGGTAGCACAGATACGCAGTATTTT. It codes for CATSRPLAGGSTDTQYF.

This clonotype was seen at least ten times. The J gene is TRBJ2-3, the V gene TRBV7-2, with a possible D match to TRBD2 (6 bases). This CDR3 comprises 12 residues. The V end was cut by 5 bases, the J end by 4 bases, with 7 bases between. The germline V gene encodes CDR1 SGHTA and CDR2 FQGNSA. CDR3 nucleotides: TGTGCCAGCAGCCGGGACTCAGATACGCAGTATTTT. Protein: CASSRDSDTQYF.

This clonotype was recorded many times. This chain uses TRBV5-5 with TRBJ1-2; TRBD1 matches at 7 bases. After removal of 0 bases from V and 6 bases from J, the junction contained 5 bases not matched to a gene. CDR1 is SGHKS, CDR2 YYEKEE, per germline (reference sequence). The CDR3 length is 14 residues. As DNA, the CDR3 is TGTGCCAGCAGCTTGGCTGGCAGGGGGAATGGCTACACCTTC. This sequence encodes CASSLAGRGNGYTF.

This clonotype was counted many times. The chain combines TRBV7-2 with TRBJ2-7; the D is unclear. The CDR3 extends over 11 amino acids. Germline V gene lookup returns CDR1 SGHTA and CDR2 FQGNSA. The ends were cut back, 3 bases at V and 4 bases at J, with 4 bases in the middle. In DNA form, the CDR3 reads TGTGCCAGCAGCTTGGTATACGAGCAGTACTTC. It translates to CASSLVYEQYF.

This clonotype has a count of ten or more. J is TRBJ2-1 and V is TRBV18, with TRBD2 identical over 9 bases. After removal of 6 bases from V and 6 bases from J, the junction contained 6 bases not matched to a gene. This CDR3 has 14 residues. CDR1 and CDR2 from the germline V gene are KGHSH and LQKENI. CDR3 in amino acids: CASSYGGGANEQFF. CDR3 sequence (DNA): TGTGCCAGCTCTTATGGCGGGGGGGCCAATGAGCAGTTCTTC.